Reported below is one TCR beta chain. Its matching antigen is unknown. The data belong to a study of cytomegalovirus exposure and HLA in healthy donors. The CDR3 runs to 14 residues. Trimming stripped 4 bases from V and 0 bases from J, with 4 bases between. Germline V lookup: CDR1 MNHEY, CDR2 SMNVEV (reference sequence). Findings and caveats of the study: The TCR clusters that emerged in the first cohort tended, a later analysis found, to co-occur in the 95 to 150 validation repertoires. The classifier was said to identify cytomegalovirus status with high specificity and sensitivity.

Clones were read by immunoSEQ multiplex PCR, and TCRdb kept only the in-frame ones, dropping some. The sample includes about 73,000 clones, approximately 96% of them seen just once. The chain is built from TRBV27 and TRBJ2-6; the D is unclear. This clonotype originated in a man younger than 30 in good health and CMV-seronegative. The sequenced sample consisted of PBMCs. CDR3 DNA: TGTGCCAGCAGTTACTCCTCTGGGGCCAACGTCCTGACTTTC. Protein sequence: CASSYSSGANVLTF.